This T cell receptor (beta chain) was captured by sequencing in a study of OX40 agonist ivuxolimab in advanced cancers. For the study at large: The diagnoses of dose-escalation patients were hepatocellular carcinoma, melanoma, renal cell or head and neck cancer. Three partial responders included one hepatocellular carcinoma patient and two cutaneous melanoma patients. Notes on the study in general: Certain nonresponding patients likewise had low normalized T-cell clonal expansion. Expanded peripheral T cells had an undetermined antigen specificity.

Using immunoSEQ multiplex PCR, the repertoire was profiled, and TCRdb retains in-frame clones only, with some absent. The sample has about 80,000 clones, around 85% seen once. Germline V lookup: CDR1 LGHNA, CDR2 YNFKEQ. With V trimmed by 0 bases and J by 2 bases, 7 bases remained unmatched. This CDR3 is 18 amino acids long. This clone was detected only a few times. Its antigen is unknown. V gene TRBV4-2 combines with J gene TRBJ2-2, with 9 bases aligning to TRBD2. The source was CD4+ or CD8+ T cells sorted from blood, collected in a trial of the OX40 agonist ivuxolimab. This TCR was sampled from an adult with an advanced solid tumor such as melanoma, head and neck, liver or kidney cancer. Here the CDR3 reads CASSQDPSGGYNTGELFF. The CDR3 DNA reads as TGTGCCAGCAGCCAAGATCCGAGCGGGGGGTATAACACCGGGGAGCTGTTTTTT.